This T cell receptor (beta chain) was recovered during a study of T cells expressing NK-cell markers (dated by TCRdb to the early 2020s). Concerning the study at large: Three sorted T-cell subsets (CD3+CD56+NKG2C+, CD3+CD56+NKG2C- and CD3+CD56-NKG2C+) from fewer than 10 donors had their TCR beta-chain repertoires profiled. Of the eight sequenced donors, seven were found to be HCMV-seropositive and one was found to be HCMV-seronegative. All eight donors whose samples were sequenced were randomly selected healthy volunteers, three of them men and five women. Sequencing of the libraries produced 2 x 150 bp reads on Illumina HiSeq 2000/2500, MiSeq or NextSeq.

Study-wide conclusions, independent of this receptor: In roughly 6 donors, the dominant CD3+CD56+NKG2C+ clonotypes ranked among the top 10 CD8+ clonotypes, making up about 1.0-8% of CD8+ T cells. Those dominant clonotypes were again the most abundant among CD3+CD56-NKG2C+ cells in a few donors, at about 28.3-60.1%. It remained unclear whether the expanded NKG2C-expressing T cell clones were specific for HCMV antigens.

HCMV serostatus was determined by detecting HCMV-specific IgG in serum with a commercial ELISA kit. Peripheral blood mononuclear cells were isolated from blood by Ficoll density gradient centrifugation. As concerns this clonotype: Its recognized antigen is unknown.

The CDR3 numbers 14 residues from cysteine through phenylalanine. Only the protein is available. The germline V gene sets CDR1 to SQVTM and CDR2 to ANQGSEA. Reads for this sample came from an Illumina HiSeq 2000. The TCR beta cDNA libraries were made using 5'RACE template switching, a step that added both a universal primer site and unique molecular identifiers. Priming for cDNA synthesis came from the TCR beta constant segment, and two successive PCR amplification steps followed. As for the original processing: Reads were demultiplexed and grouped by UMI with MIGEC, and clonotypes were assembled and quantified with MiTCR. To remove erroneous sequences, TCR cDNA sequences were retained only when supported by two or more reads. The tcR package was used for downstream repertoire analysis, and clonotypes were matched across fractions by CDR3 nucleotide sequence plus V segment. VDJmatch was used to annotate antigen specificity against VDJdb, with one amino acid substitution in CDR3 permitted. Following reprocessing of the reads by TCRdb, the data hold one row per CDR3 protein sequence and no DNA is available. TCRdb, not the original authors, processed these V and J calls. This sample's table contains about 110,000 distinct CDR3 sequences. Around 20% of the sample is taken by the ten largest.

Sequenced material: blood T cells: a sorted CD56 or NKG2C T cell subset, CD4+ or CD8+ T cells, or bulk PBMC T cells (not recorded which). The source is a woman aged 18-70 years in good health. Recombination joined TRBV29-1 with TRBJ2-4; the D call of TRBD1 rests on TCRdb alone, since no DNA is present to check it. The CDR3 protein is CSAQGQGAKNIQYF.